These T cell receptor beta chains were read from a single sample in a study of cytomegalovirus exposure and HLA in healthy donors. Produced via immunoSEQ multiplex PCR; TCRdb's table is partial and in-frame only. The top ten clones hold 0.95% to 1.4% of a sample with 150,000 to 200,000 clones, approximately 80% of them seen once. The sample was PBMCs. Source of these receptors: a woman aged 40 to 50 in good health and CMV-seronegative. The CDR3 runs from the conserved cysteine through the conserved F or W. Only some rows state a clone size, as once, few, many or a class for expanded clones.

V	J	size	CDR3
TRBV7-2	TRBJ2-1	.	CASSLQRNNEQFF
TRBV9	TRBJ1-4	.	CASSRTGDNEKLFF
TRBV7-2	TRBJ2-3	.	CASSLEGLAGDTQYF
TRBV4-1	TRBJ2-7	.	CASSQDGTSGRAPYF
TRBV5-5	TRBJ1-1	.	CASSPFGQGMRTEAFF
TRBV6-4	TRBJ2-6	once	CASSDSPLRGANVLTF
TRBV28	TRBJ2-1	once	CASSQLGLAAGEQFF
TRBV4-1	TRBJ1-2	.	CASSPRDRDNYGYTF
TRBV11-3	TRBJ2-7	.	CASSSGLAATYEQYF
TRBV4-2	TRBJ1-2	.	CASSQDGAYGYTF
TRBV23-1	TRBJ1-2	once	CASSLEVDRGRDYGYTF
TRBV6-5	TRBJ1-2	.	CASGRDRTAYGYTF
TRBV6-5	TRBJ2-2	.	CASRPGTSGELFF
TRBV5-6	TRBJ2-3	.	CASSLRRDRYTDTQYF
TRBV5-1	TRBJ2-1	.	CASSSGRLPYNEQFF
TRBV6-4	TRBJ2-2	.	CASSDPPGFDTGELFF
TRBV4-3	TRBJ2-5	.	CASSQDTGGYETQYF
TRBV6-5	TRBJ1-1	.	CASRGQPGTEAFF
TRBV30	TRBJ2-2	few	CAWTHRQNTGELFF
TRBV7-6	TRBJ1-1	.	CASSLGVGQGTEAFF
TRBV25-1	TRBJ2-3	.	CATGVGGYTDTQYF
TRBV5-4	TRBJ1-2	.	CASSLGQGARSNYGYTF
TRBV5-1	TRBJ2-7	.	CASSLGPTGGEQYF
TRBV5-6	TRBJ2-1	.	CASSLWAGGLNEQFF
TRBV2	TRBJ2-5	.	CASSSQGLAGVETQYF
TRBV7-3	TRBJ2-2	.	CASSLNGGSRPGELFF
TRBV9	TRBJ1-5	.	CASSRGFSNQPQHF
TRBV19	TRBJ1-4	.	CASTPRRTGVNEKLFF
TRBV12-5	TRBJ2-7	.	CASGGGWIYYEQYF
TRBV19	TRBJ2-1	.	CASSIPGNEQFF
TRBV5-8	TRBJ2-1	.	CASSLRREGRREQFF
TRBV18	TRBJ1-1	.	CASSPRTGEAFF
TRBV27	TRBJ1-3	.	CASSSGTGASGNTIYF
TRBV4-3	TRBJ1-6	few	CASSLHREGSPLHF
TRBV5-4	TRBJ2-5	.	CASAPLAGQETQYF
TRBV5-1	TRBJ2-1	.	CASSLAPSGRSYNEQFF
TRBV6-6	TRBJ1-5	once	CASSGGPQGSNQPQHF
TRBV2	TRBJ2-1	few	CASSTSVAYNEQFF
TRBV4-1	TRBJ2-1	.	CASSPTPSRSSYNEQFF
TRBV6-6	TRBJ1-1	.	CASSYSGGAEAFF
TRBV5-1	TRBJ2-5	few	CASSLATGTGEETQYF